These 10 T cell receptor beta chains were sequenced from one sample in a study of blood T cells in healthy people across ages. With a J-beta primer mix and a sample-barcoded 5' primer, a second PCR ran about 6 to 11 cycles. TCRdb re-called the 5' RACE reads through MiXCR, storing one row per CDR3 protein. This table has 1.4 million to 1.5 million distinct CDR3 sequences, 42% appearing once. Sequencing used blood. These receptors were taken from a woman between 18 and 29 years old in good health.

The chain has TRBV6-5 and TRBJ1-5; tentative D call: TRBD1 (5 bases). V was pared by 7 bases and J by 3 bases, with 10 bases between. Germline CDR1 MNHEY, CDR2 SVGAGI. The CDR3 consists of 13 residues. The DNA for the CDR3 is TGTGCCAGCACCCTAGGGGCCAATCAGCCCCAGCATTTT. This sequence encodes CASTLGANQPQHF.

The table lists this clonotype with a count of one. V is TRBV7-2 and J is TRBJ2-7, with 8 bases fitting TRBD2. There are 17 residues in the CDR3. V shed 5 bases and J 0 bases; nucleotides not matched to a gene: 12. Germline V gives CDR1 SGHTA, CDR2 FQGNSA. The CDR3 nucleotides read TGTGCCAGCAGCCTAGTTGGGGGCGGGGGGTCCTCCTACGAGCAGTACTTC. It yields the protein CASSLVGGGGSSYEQYF.

The CDR3 nucleotides read TGTGCCAGCAGCTTCCTCGGACAGGGAGGGTACGAGCAGTACTTC. As protein: CASSFLGQGGYEQYF. The rearrangement joins TRBV5-6 to TRBJ2-7, with D possibly matching TRBD1 (8 bases). The CDR3 contains 15 residues. The V end lost 2 bases, the J end lost 4 bases, and 16 bases lay between the germline ends. Per the germline V gene, CDR1 is SGHDT and CDR2 is YYEEEE.

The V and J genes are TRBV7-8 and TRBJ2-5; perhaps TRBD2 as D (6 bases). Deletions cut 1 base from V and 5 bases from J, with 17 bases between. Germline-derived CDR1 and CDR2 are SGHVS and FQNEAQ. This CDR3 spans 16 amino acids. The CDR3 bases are TGTGCCAGCAGCTTAGGTTTGGGGGGATTCAAGGAGACCCAGTACTTC. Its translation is CASSLGLGGFKETQYF.

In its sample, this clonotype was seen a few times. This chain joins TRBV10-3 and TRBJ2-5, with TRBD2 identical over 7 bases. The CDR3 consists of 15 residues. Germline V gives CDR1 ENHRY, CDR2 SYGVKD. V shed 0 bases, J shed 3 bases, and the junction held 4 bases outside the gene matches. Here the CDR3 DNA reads TGTGCCATCAGTGAGTCACCCCTAGCGGAAGAGACCCAGTACTTC. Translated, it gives CAISESPLAEETQYF.

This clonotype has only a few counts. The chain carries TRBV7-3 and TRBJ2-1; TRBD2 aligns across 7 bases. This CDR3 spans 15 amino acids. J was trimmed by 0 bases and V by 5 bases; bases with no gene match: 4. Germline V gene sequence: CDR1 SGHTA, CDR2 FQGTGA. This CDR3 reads CASSQAGFSYNEQFF. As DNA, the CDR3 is TGTGCCAGCAGCCAAGCGGGGTTCTCCTACAATGAGCAGTTCTTC. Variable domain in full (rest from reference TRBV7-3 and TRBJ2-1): GAGVSQTPSNKVTEKGKYVELRCDPISGHTALYWYRQSLGQGPEFLIYFQGTGAADDSGLPNDRFFAVRPEGSVSTLKIQRTERGDSAVYLCASSQAGFSYNEQFFGPGTRLTVL.

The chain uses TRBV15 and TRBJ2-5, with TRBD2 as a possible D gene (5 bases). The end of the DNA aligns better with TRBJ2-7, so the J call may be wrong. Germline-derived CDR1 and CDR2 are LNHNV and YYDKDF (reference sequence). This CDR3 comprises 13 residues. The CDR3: CATSFLGGSEQYF. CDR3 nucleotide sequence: TGTGCCACCAGCTTCCTAGGTGGGAGCGAGCAGTACTTC.

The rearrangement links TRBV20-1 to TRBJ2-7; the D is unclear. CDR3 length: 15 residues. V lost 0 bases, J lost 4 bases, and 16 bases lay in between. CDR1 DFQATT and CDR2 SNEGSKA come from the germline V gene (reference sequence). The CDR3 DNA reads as TGCAGTGCTAGAGATCCCCGGACCCTCACTTACGAGCAGTACTTC. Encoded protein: CSARDPRTLTYEQYF.

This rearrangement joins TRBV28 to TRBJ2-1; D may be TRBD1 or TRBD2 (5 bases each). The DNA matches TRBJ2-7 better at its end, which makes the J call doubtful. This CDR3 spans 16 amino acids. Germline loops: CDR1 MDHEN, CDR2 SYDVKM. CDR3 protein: CASSLVGTPPYNEQYF. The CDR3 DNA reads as TGTGCCAGCAGTTTGGTGGGGACGCCCCCCTACAATGAGCAGTACTTC.

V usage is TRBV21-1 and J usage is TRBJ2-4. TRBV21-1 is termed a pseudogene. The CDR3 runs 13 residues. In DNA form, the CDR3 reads TGTGCCAGCGTGGGATGGGCCAAAAACATTCAGTACTTC. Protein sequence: CASVGWAKNIQYF.